The rows below give T cell receptor beta chains drawn from one sample of a study of response to subunit inactivated influenza vaccine. TCRdb re-called the RT-PCR reads with MiXCR, one entry per CDR3 protein. The sample has roughly 570,000 distinct CDR3 sequences; approximately 15% are singletons. Specimen: PBMCs from blood, collected 12 days after vaccination. The receptors here all came from a man in his forties or fifties who received an inactivated influenza vaccine. The CDR3 runs from the conserved cysteine through the conserved F or W. The order of the fields is CDR3 DNA, CDR3 protein, D gene, J gene, clone size, V gene. A D gene is named only where the DNA matches it firmly. Only some rows state a clone size, as once, few, many or a class for expanded clones.

TGTGCCAGCAGTTTAGCCTCGCGGAAGGGCGCCGGGGAGCTGTTTTTT,CASSLASRKGAGELFF,-,TRBJ2-2,few,TRBV12-3/TRBV12-4
TGTGCCAGCAGCTCTACGTGGCTAGCCTACACAGATACGCAGTATTTT,CASSSTWLAYTDTQYF,-,TRBJ2-3,-,TRBV7-2
TGCAGTGCTACGGGGGCAGGGAATTCACCCCTCCACTTT,CSATGAGNSPLHF,-,TRBJ1-6,-,TRBV20-1
TGCGCCAGCAGTACCGGGATAGGAACGTGGGAGCAGTACTTC,CASSTGIGTWEQYF,-,TRBJ2-7,-,TRBV5-1
TGTGCCAGCAACCAACCGGGACAGGGGTTCGAGCAGTACTTC,CASNQPGQGFEQYF,TRBD1,TRBJ2-7,-,TRBV7-9
TGTGCCAGCAGTTTAAATAGGGCTTCACCCCTCCACTTT,CASSLNRASPLHF,-,TRBJ1-6,-,TRBV27
TGTGCCAGCAGCGATCGGACAGGTTATGGCTACACCTTC,CASSDRTGYGYTF,TRBD1,TRBJ1-2,-,TRBV5-5
TGTGCCAGCAATCCGGGCCCGGGCACTGAAGCTTTCTTT,CASNPGPGTEAFF,-,TRBJ1-1,-,TRBV12-3/TRBV12-4
TGTGCCAGCAGTTTAGGAGGATCCTATGGCTACACCTTC,CASSLGGSYGYTF,-,TRBJ1-2,many,TRBV12-3/TRBV12-4
TGTGCCATCAGCAGTAGATCGGGGGAGCTGTTTTTT,CAISSRSGELFF,-,TRBJ2-2,few,TRBV10-3
TGTGCCAGCAGCCCAAGCGGACAGGGTAGTGATTACGAGCAGTACTTC,CASSPSGQGSDYEQYF,TRBD1,TRBJ2-7,-,TRBV9
TGTGCCAGCAGTTACTCGAGAGCGGAGGAGCAGTTCTTC,CASSYSRAEEQFF,-,TRBJ2-1,few,TRBV6-6
TGCAGTGCTAGAGATAGGACAGGTAGTGATACGCAGTATTTT,CSARDRTGSDTQYF,TRBD1,TRBJ2-3,-,TRBV20-1
TGTGCCAGCAGACCAACCGGGACCGGGATATGGGAGACCCAGTACTTC,CASRPTGTGIWETQYF,-,TRBJ2-5,few,TRBV5-6
TGCAGTGCTCACCCCATTCTAGCGGGATTAGCCGAGGGGCAGTTCTTC,CSAHPILAGLAEGQFF,TRBD2,TRBJ2-1,few,TRBV20-1
TGTGCCAGCAGTCCCCGGACAGGGCTGCGGCCCTACGAGCAGTACTTC,CASSPRTGLRPYEQYF,TRBD1,TRBJ2-7,-,TRBV12-3/TRBV12-4
TGCAGTGCTAGTGGGGGGGGCACTGAAGCTTTCTTT,CSASGGGTEAFF,-,TRBJ1-1,few,TRBV20-1
TGTGCCAGCAGTCCCAGGACTAGCGGGGGGGTAACAGATACGCAGTATTTT,CASSPRTSGGVTDTQYF,TRBD2,TRBJ2-3,-,TRBV12-3/TRBV12-4
TGTGCCAGTAGCAGAACAGACCTGATCTACGAGCAGTACTTC,CASSRTDLIYEQYF,-,TRBJ2-7,-,TRBV19
TGTGCCAGCAGTTTCCGGGAGTGGCACAATGAGCAGTTCTTC,CASSFREWHNEQFF,-,TRBJ2-1,many,TRBV12-3/TRBV12-4
TGTGCCAGCAGCTTAATGGGACTAGGGGATACGCAGTATTTT,CASSLMGLGDTQYF,TRBD2,TRBJ2-3,many,TRBV7-3
TGCGCCAGCAGCCCGCGTGGTCGGACCGGGGAGCTGTTTTTT,CASSPRGRTGELFF,-,TRBJ2-2,many,TRBV5-1
TGTGCCAGCAGCACTTATACTAGCGGGAGCGAGCAGTACTTC,CASSTYTSGSEQYF,TRBD2,TRBJ2-7,-,TRBV7-6
TGTGCCAGCAGCATCGGGGGGGCTTTTGGGGCCAACGTCCTGACTTTC,CASSIGGAFGANVLTF,TRBD2,TRBJ2-6,-,TRBV3-1
TGCGCCAGCAGACGTAGCGGGGCCTGCTTTAACTACGAGCAGTACTTC,CASRRSGACFNYEQYF,TRBD2,TRBJ2-7,few,TRBV23-1
TGTGCCAGTAGTATCCATCCCTCGAGGGGGTCCTACGAGCAGTACTTC,CASSIHPSRGSYEQYF,-,TRBJ2-7,-,TRBV19
TGCAGTGCTGCAGACCTTCCGGGGGAGCAGTACTTC,CSAADLPGEQYF,-,TRBJ2-7,few,TRBV20-1
TGTGCCAGCAGCCAAGGCGGACAGTTCAGCTCCTACAATGAGCAGTTCTTC,CASSQGGQFSSYNEQFF,-,TRBJ2-1,-,TRBV3-1
TGTGCCAGCGCCGGGAGAGCCTATTCCACAGATACGCAGTATTTT,CASAGRAYSTDTQYF,-,TRBJ2-3,-,TRBV2
TGCGCCAGCAGCCAACCGTTTAGCTCCTACGAGCAGTACTTC,CASSQPFSSYEQYF,-,TRBJ2-7,few,TRBV4-1
TGTGCCAGCAGCGTAGCTCCAGGGGGCGGCTCTGGGGCCAACGTCCTGACTTTC,CASSVAPGGGSGANVLTF,TRBD1,TRBJ2-6,-,TRBV9
TGTGCCAGCAGCTTAGGGGGACCCTCGACCTACAATGAGCAGTTCTTC,CASSLGGPSTYNEQFF,-,TRBJ2-1,few,TRBV7-9
TGCGCCAGCAGCGAGGTGTCTAGCGGGAGTGGGGCAGATACGCAGTATTTT,CASSEVSSGSGADTQYF,TRBD2,TRBJ2-3,-,TRBV5-1
TGTGCCAGCAGTTTACTGTTGGGAGGAAAGAGGCATTTT,CASSLLLGGKRHF,-,TRBJ1-5,few,TRBV12-3/TRBV12-4
TGTGCCATCAGTGATAGGGTCCGGGATACGCAGTATTTT,CAISDRVRDTQYF,-,TRBJ2-3,-,TRBV10-3
TGTGCCAGCAGTGAGCGGTTTGACGGCGTGACGCAGTATTTT,CASSERFDGVTQYF,-,TRBJ2-3,few,TRBV6-4
TGTGCCAGCAGCGTAGAAAGCCAGGGGAGGTATGGCTACACCTTC,CASSVESQGRYGYTF,-,TRBJ1-2,few,TRBV9
TGCAGCTTTGGGACAGTCTACGAGCAGTACTTC,CSFGTVYEQYF,TRBD1,TRBJ2-7,many,TRBV29-1
TGTGCCAGCAGTTACTTCGGCTCCTACAATGAGCAGTTCTTC,CASSYFGSYNEQFF,-,TRBJ2-1,many,TRBV6-5
TGTGCCAGCAGTTCCCTTCTCCGCTACAGGGGAAACACCGGGGAGCTGTTTTTT,CASSSLLRYRGNTGELFF,TRBD1,TRBJ2-2,many,TRBV28
TGTGCCACCAGTGATCCCACCCCAGGGGGCTTAATAGAGACCCAGTACTTC,CATSDPTPGGLIETQYF,TRBD1,TRBJ2-5,many,TRBV24-1
TGCAGTGCTAGAGATCTCCGAGGGGGATCTAACACCGGGGAGCTGTTTTTT,CSARDLRGGSNTGELFF,-,TRBJ2-2,few,TRBV20-1
TGTGCCAGTAGCGTATTTCTAGGGAACTACGAGCAGTACTTC,CASSVFLGNYEQYF,-,TRBJ2-7,few,TRBV19
TGTGCCACCAGTGACTCCGGGACCGTGAACACCGGGGAGCTGTTTTTT,CATSDSGTVNTGELFF,-,TRBJ2-2,-,TRBV24-1
TGTGCCAGCAGTTACGGGGCACGAGGGGGCGGGGATGGCTACACCTTC,CASSYGARGGGDGYTF,TRBD1,TRBJ1-2,few,TRBV6-5
TGCGCCAGCAGCTTGGGTACAGGCCCGGCAGATACGCAGTATTTT,CASSLGTGPADTQYF,-,TRBJ2-3,-,TRBV5-1
TGTGCCAGCAGCTCACAGTACTTCACTGAAGCTTTCTTT,CASSSQYFTEAFF,-,TRBJ1-1,few,TRBV11-2
TGTGCCAGCAGTTACTCGAGCAGGAGGATAGATACGCAGTATTTT,CASSYSSRRIDTQYF,-,TRBJ2-3,few,TRBV6-2/TRBV6-3